The 18 T cell receptor beta chains listed next were all sequenced from one sample in a study of blood T cell repertoires in COVID-19. Profiling relied on immunoSEQ multiplex PCR, and the TCRdb table lists in-frame clones only, not all of them. The sample lists 150,000 to 200,000 clones, about 85% occurring once. Sequencing was done on a sample of peripheral blood. These receptors came from a human donor with acute or convalescent COVID-19. The donor label of this sample is uncertain.

The V and J genes are TRBV5-1 and TRBJ1-1, with D possibly TRBD1 on 6 matching bases. Trimming stripped 3 bases from V and 6 bases from J, with 9 bases between. The CDR3 loop spans 12 amino acids. The germline V gene has CDR1 SGHRS and CDR2 YFSETQ. CDR3 nucleotide sequence: TGCGCCAGCAGCTCGACAGGAGCTGAAGCTTTCTTT. Protein sequence: CASSSTGAEAFF.

The genes are TRBV6-5 and TRBJ1-1, with 12 positions matching TRBD1. Germline V lookup: CDR1 MNHEY, CDR2 SVGAGI. The CDR3 is 15 residues long. The junction had 3 bases not matched to a gene; V was cut back by 6 bases and J by 1 base. The CDR3 nucleotides are TGTGCCAGCAGCCCGGGACAGGGGGCGAACACTGAAGCTTTCTTT. Translated: CASSPGQGANTEAFF.

This clone has just one count. The chain couples TRBV6-5 to TRBJ1-2; D not resolved. The CDR3 runs 12 residues. CDR1 is MNHEY and CDR2 is SVGAGI in the germline V gene. Between the trimmed V and J ends, which lost 6 bases and 7 bases, there was a span of 12 bases. For the CDR3, the DNA is TGTGCCAGCAGGACCGGGTCGGGTGGCTACACCTTC. Protein: CASRTGSGGYTF.

The V and J genes are TRBV5-6 and TRBJ1-1; weak D call: TRBD1 (6 bases). Trimming took off 1 base at V and 11 bases at J, with 21 bases between the two ends. Germline V gene data show CDR1 as SGHDT and CDR2 as YYEEEE. The CDR3 is 15 amino acids. CDR3 in amino acids: CASSLIRDMRYAAFF. The CDR3 DNA reads TGTGCCAGCAGCTTGATCAGGGACATGCGGTATGCCGCTTTCTTT.

This clone was seen a few times. V usage is TRBV11-3 and J usage is TRBJ2-3; 9 nucleotides line up with TRBD1. This CDR3 is built from 16 residues. From germline, CDR1 is SGHNT and CDR2 YENEEA. V lost 5 bases and J lost 3; bases outside the gene matches: 9. In DNA, the CDR3 is TGTGCCAGCAGCCCGGGGACAGGGAGTAGGACAGATACGCAGTATTTT. The encoded protein is CASSPGTGSRTDTQYF.

The chain joins TRBV28 to TRBJ2-7, with 9 nucleotides matching TRBD2. Trimming at V came to 6 bases and at J to 3 bases, leaving 6 bases not matched to a gene. CDR3 length: 14 amino acids. The germline V gene has CDR1 MDHEN and CDR2 SYDVKM. The CDR3 DNA reads TGTGCCAGCAGCCCCTTGACTAGCGGCTACGAGCAGTACTTC. This sequence encodes CASSPLTSGYEQYF.

V is TRBV2 and J is TRBJ1-3, with D possibly TRBD1 on 6 matching bases. The CDR3 is 16 residues long. V dropped 3 bases and J dropped 2 bases, with 14 bases sitting between them. Germline CDR1 and CDR2: SNHLY and FYNNEI. CDR3 DNA sequence: TGTGCCAGCAGTGACCAAGACAGGTTAACTGGAAACACCATATATTTT. Translation: CASSDQDRLTGNTIYF.

The genes are TRBV30 and TRBJ2-7, with TRBD1 identical over 7 bases. Germline assignment: CDR1 GTSNPN and CDR2 SVGIG (reference sequence). The CDR3 runs 14 residues. J gave up 2 bases and V 0 bases, and 4 bases lay outside the gene matches. As DNA, the CDR3 is TGTGCCTGGAGTGTGTACAGGGGACCCTACGAGCAGTACTTC. Protein sequence: CAWSVYRGPYEQYF.

V usage is TRBV7-9 and J usage is TRBJ2-7; possible D gene TRBD1, 5 bases. The germline gives CDR1 SEHNR, CDR2 FQNEAQ (reference sequence). Between the trimmed V and J ends, which lost 3 bases and 0 bases, there was a span of 12 bases. The CDR3 contains 15 residues. The CDR3 loop reads CASSFRATDSYEQYF. The CDR3 DNA reads TGTGCCAGCAGCTTTAGGGCGACAGACTCCTACGAGCAGTACTTC.

Only one count was recorded for this clone. The chain links TRBV5-1 to TRBJ2-1; D is unresolved. The germline V gene encodes CDR1 SGHRS and CDR2 YFSETQ. With 4 bases removed from V and 12 bases from J, the gap between germline ends came to 20 bases. The CDR3 extends over 14 amino acids. The CDR3 spells CASSLGSGSSGQFF. CDR3 in DNA: TGCGCCAGCAGCCTTGGCTCTGGGTCTTCGGGGCAGTTCTTC.

The genes are TRBV7-2 and TRBJ1-1; 8 bases are shared with TRBD1. The CDR3 has 15 residues. V was pared by 4 bases and J by 1 base, with 5 bases of the junction left unmatched. Germline V gene sequence: CDR1 SGHTA, CDR2 FQGNSA. The DNA for the CDR3 is TGTGCCAGCAGCTCACGACAGGGGCCGAACACTGAAGCTTTCTTT. Residues: CASSSRQGPNTEAFF.

The rearrangement links TRBV6-5 to TRBJ1-2, with D possibly TRBD1 on 6 matching bases. V was pared by 5 bases and J by 2 bases, with 12 bases between. The germline gives CDR1 MNHEY, CDR2 SVGAGI. CDR3 length: 14 residues. The CDR3 is CASSRGDNNYGYTF. The CDR3 DNA reads TGTGCCAGCAGTAGAGGGGACAACAACTATGGCTACACCTTC.

J is TRBJ1-2 and V is TRBV2, with D maybe TRBD1 (5 bases). CDR1 is SNHLY, CDR2 FYNNEI, per germline. This CDR3 has 13 residues. V shed 2 bases and J shed 10 bases, with 14 bases lying between them. The DNA of the CDR3 is TGTGCCAGCAGTGAAAAACTCAGGGAGGACTACACCTTC. Translated: CASSEKLREDYTF.

The rearrangement uses TRBV30 and TRBJ1-1, with D perhaps TRBD1 (6 bases). Trimming removed 0 bases from V and 11 bases from J, with 13 bases in between. Germline CDR1 and CDR2: GTSNPN and SVGIG (reference sequence). This CDR3 is 12 amino acids long. The CDR3 spells CAWSVGAIGAFF. CDR3 coding DNA: TGTGCCTGGAGTGTGGGGGCGATAGGGGCTTTCTTT.

The chain employs TRBV4-1 and TRBJ1-5; TRBD1 matches at 9 bases. This CDR3 comprises 16 residues. Germline CDR1 and CDR2: MGHRA and YSYEKL. J lost 6 bases, V lost 4 bases, and 10 bases had no gene match. The CDR3 loop reads CASSRNLGQGGQPQHF. The CDR3 DNA reads TGCGCCAGCAGCCGCAACTTGGGACAGGGCGGTCAGCCCCAGCATTTT.

In its sample, this clone was seen a few times. The genes are TRBV7-2 and TRBJ1-3; D is possibly TRBD1 (5 bases). Trimming cost V 1 base and J 0 bases, with 10 bases left between them. The germline CDR1 and CDR2 sequences are SGHTA and FQGNSA. This CDR3 has 16 amino acids. CDR3 coding DNA: TGTGCCAGCAGCTTAGGATTTAGGGGCTCTGGAAACACCATATATTTT. Translated, it gives CASSLGFRGSGNTIYF.

V usage is TRBV23-1 and J usage is TRBJ1-5; perhaps TRBD1 as D (5 bases). TRBV23-1 is sorted into the ORF group, with uncertain function. This CDR3 region has 17 residues. The V gene lost 4 bases and the J gene lost 5 bases, with 21 bases spanning the gap. Here the CDR3 reads CASSPTLGREVDQPQHF. The CDR3, as DNA: TGCGCCAGCAGTCCCACCCTGGGCAGGGAAGTGGATCAGCCCCAGCATTTT.

The sample holds one count of this clone. This chain joins TRBV2 and TRBJ2-2; the D gene is possibly TRBD2 (6 bases). The CDR3 has 14 residues. Per germline, CDR1 SNHLY and CDR2 FYNNEI. V was shortened by 6 bases and J by 4 bases, with 12 bases between the two germline ends. The CDR3: CASREGRVTGELFF. CDR3 DNA: TGTGCCAGCAGGGAGGGGCGGGTCACCGGGGAGCTGTTTTTT.